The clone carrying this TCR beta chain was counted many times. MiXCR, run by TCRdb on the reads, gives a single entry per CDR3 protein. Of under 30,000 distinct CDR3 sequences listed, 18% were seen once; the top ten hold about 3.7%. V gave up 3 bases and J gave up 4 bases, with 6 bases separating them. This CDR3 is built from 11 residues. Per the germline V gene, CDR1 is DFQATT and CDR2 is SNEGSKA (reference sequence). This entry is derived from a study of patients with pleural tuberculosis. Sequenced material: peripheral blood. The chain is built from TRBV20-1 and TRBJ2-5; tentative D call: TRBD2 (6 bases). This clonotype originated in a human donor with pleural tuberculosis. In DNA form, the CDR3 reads TGCAGTGCTAGGCGGGGAGAGACCCAGTACTTC. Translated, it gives CSARRGETQYF.